Below, 17 T cell receptor beta chains from the same sample are listed, as sequenced in a study of blood T cell repertoires in COVID-19. Assay: immunoSEQ multiplex PCR; the TCRdb copy retains only in-frame clones and omits some. This table has 110,000 to 150,000 clones, about three quarters appearing once. The sequencing sample was made of peripheral blood. The receptors derive from a man older than 75 with acute or convalescent COVID-19.

The gene calls are TRBV4-2 and TRBJ2-6; a weak D match, TRBD1 (6 bases). V lost 6 bases to trimming and J lost 0 bases, with 18 bases between them. This CDR3 is built from 18 residues. CDR1 and CDR2 from the germline V gene are LGHNA and YNFKEQ. CDR3 coding DNA: TGTGCCAGCAGACGATACCCAGGGGTTAGCTCTGGGGCCAACGTCCTGACTTTC. Amino acids: CASRRYPGVSSGANVLTF.

This clone occurred once. The chain recombines TRBV9 with TRBJ1-2; 9 bases are a match to TRBD1. Germline loops: CDR1 SGDLS, CDR2 YYNGEE. V lost 3 bases and J lost 3; bases outside the gene matches: 3. The CDR3 is made up of 14 amino acids. The CDR3 here is CASSADRGDYGYTF. The CDR3 region has the DNA TGTGCCAGCAGCGCCGACAGGGGGGACTATGGCTACACCTTC.

The chain couples TRBV29-1 to TRBJ2-2; D possibly corresponds to TRBD1 (6 bases). Germline CDR1 SQVTM, CDR2 ANQGSEA. The CDR3 runs to 12 residues. V dropped 4 bases and J dropped 6 bases, with 9 bases sitting between them. In DNA, the CDR3 is TGCAGCGTTGTTGCAGGGGCCGGGGAGCTGTTTTTT. Protein product: CSVVAGAGELFF.

This clone is a singleton in its sample. The chain employs TRBV6-5 and TRBJ1-2; D not certain. V lost 0 bases, J lost 7 bases, and 9 bases lay in between. Per germline, CDR1 MNHEY and CDR2 SVGAGI. The CDR3 is 13 amino acids. The DNA for the CDR3 is TGTGCCAGCAGTTACTCGAGGCAGTCTGGCTACACCTTC. The encoded protein is CASSYSRQSGYTF.

The chain has TRBV21-1 and TRBJ1-5; TRBD1 is the table's D call, not checked against the DNA. TRBV21-1 is given as a pseudogene. The CDR3 totals 16 residues. CDR3 coding DNA: TGTGCCAGCAGCAAATTGCAGGCCCTACTCAATCAGCCCCAGCATTTT. Protein sequence: CASSKLQALLNQPQHF.

The chain carries TRBV27 and TRBJ2-2, with 11 bases fitting TRBD1. J was trimmed by 7 bases and V by 1 base; bases with no gene match: 5. The CDR3 sequence is 16 residues long. CDR1 and CDR2 (germline): MNHEY, SMNVEV (reference sequence). For the CDR3, the DNA is TGTGCCAGCAGTTTATTGCGGACAGGGGGCTTCGGGGAGCTGTTTTTT. It encodes CASSLLRTGGFGELFF.

V usage is TRBV10-3 and J usage is TRBJ2-2, with D possibly matching TRBD2 (6 bases). The V gene's germline CDR1 is ENHRY and CDR2 SYGVKD. V shed 10 bases and J shed 0 bases, with 18 bases lying between them. This CDR3 has 16 amino acids. CDR3 in DNA: TGTGCCACACTCCCAGGGACTGCCCCGAACACCGGGGAGCTGTTTTTT. It encodes CATLPGTAPNTGELFF.

The chain employs TRBV2 and TRBJ1-1; no firm D call. V was shortened by 7 bases and J by 4 bases, with 16 bases between the two germline ends. The CDR3 is made up of 14 amino acids. Germline V lookup: CDR1 SNHLY, CDR2 FYNNEI. This CDR3 is CASKFTLWSTEAFF. The CDR3 bases are TGTGCCAGCAAGTTCACCCTTTGGAGCACTGAAGCTTTCTTT.

This chain links TRBV28 with TRBJ2-7; 11 bases are a match to TRBD2. Germline CDR1 and CDR2: MDHEN and SYDVKM. The CDR3 spans 16 residues. The J segment lost 6 bases and the V segment lost 3 bases, leaving 10 bases of the junction unmatched. The DNA of the CDR3 is TGTGCCAGCAGTTTCTTTAGCGGGGGGGCGCTGATCGAGCAGTACTTC. It codes for CASSFFSGGALIEQYF.

The chain carries TRBV2 and TRBJ1-1; the D gene is possibly TRBD1 (6 bases). The germline V and J ends were trimmed by 6 bases and 7 bases, with 15 bases remaining between them. The CDR3 is made up of 13 amino acids. Germline loops: CDR1 SNHLY, CDR2 FYNNEI. The DNA of the CDR3 is TGTGCCAGCAGCTACCGCACAGGGAATGAAGCTTTCTTT. Translated, it gives CASSYRTGNEAFF.

The CDR3 DNA follows: TGTGCCAGCAGCTTGGATACCGGGGTACAAGAGACCCAGTACTTC. Translated, it gives CASSLDTGVQETQYF. The chain is built from TRBV5-5 and TRBJ2-5; tentative D call: TRBD2 (5 bases). V was trimmed by 0 bases and J by 2 bases, leaving 11 bases between them. The germline V gene has CDR1 SGHKS and CDR2 YYEKEE (reference sequence). The length of the CDR3 is 15 residues.

The table lists this clone with a few counts. The chain uses TRBV7-2 and TRBJ2-4; 7 positions agree with TRBD1. Germline V CDR1 and CDR2: SGHTA, FQGNSA. The CDR3 sequence is 15 residues long. V shed 4 bases and J 2 bases; nucleotides not matched to a gene: 5. DNA for the CDR3: TGTGCCAGCAGCTCAGACAGGGAGACCAAAAACATTCAGTACTTC. This codes for CASSSDRETKNIQYF.

V gene TRBV2 combines with J gene TRBJ2-2, with unresolved D. The V and J ends lost 6 bases and 0 bases respectively, with 11 bases between them. Germline assignment: CDR1 SNHLY and CDR2 FYNNEI. The CDR3 has 15 residues. The CDR3 DNA sequence: TGTGCCAGCAGCCCAGGTGTACCGAACACCGGGGAGCTGTTTTTT. Encoded protein: CASSPGVPNTGELFF.

The chain combines TRBV28 with TRBJ2-2; 13 bases line up with TRBD2. The CDR3 runs to 17 residues. The V gene end was trimmed by 7 bases and the J gene end by 4 bases; junction bases not matched to a gene: 9. Germline values: CDR1 MDHEN, CDR2 SYDVKM. In nucleotides, the CDR3 is TGTGCCAGCAAACTAGCGGGGGGGCAGATTCGCACCGGGGAGCTGTTTTTT. Translating it yields CASKLAGGQIRTGELFF.

In its sample, this clone was seen many times. The chain carries TRBV6-5 and TRBJ2-7, with 8 bases aligning to TRBD1. CDR3 size: 12 residues. Trimming took 7 bases from V and 9 from J; bases not matched to a gene: 8. The germline V gene encodes CDR1 MNHEY and CDR2 SVGAGI. The CDR3 DNA is TGTGCCAGCACCCCAGGGGGCGGAGGGCAGTACTTC. It is translated as CASTPGGGGQYF.

CDR3 sequence: CASRRTRIIHPPQFYPLHF. CDR3 nucleotides: TGTGCCAGCAGGAGGACTCGGATAATTCACCCCCCGCAATTTTACCCCCTCCACTTT. The chain is built from TRBV2 and TRBJ1-6, with D hard to call. This CDR3 has 19 amino acids. Germline V gene lookup returns CDR1 SNHLY and CDR2 FYNNEI. V was trimmed by 6 bases and J by 13 bases, leaving 34 bases between them. Full variable domain (rest looked up from reference TRBV2 and TRBJ1-6): EPEVTQTPSHQVTQMGQEVILRCVPISNHLYFYWYRQILGQKVEFLVSFYNNEISEKSEIFDDQFSVERPDGSNFTLKIRSTKLEDSAMYFCASRRTRIIHPPQFYPLHFGNGTRLTVT.

This chain links TRBV7-6 with TRBJ1-1, with D possibly being TRBD1 (5 bases). CDR1 is SGHVS and CDR2 is FNYEAQ in the germline V gene. This CDR3 has 21 amino acids. V gave up 5 bases and J gave up 0 bases, with 31 bases separating them. CDR3 residues: CASSPNPVFGGTPTMNTEAFF. The CDR3 bases are TGTGCCAGCAGCCCAAACCCCGTCTTTGGGGGGACCCCGACGATGAACACTGAAGCTTTCTTT.